Sequencing of this TCR beta chain was carried out in a study of blood T cell repertoires in COVID-19. Turning to the study itself: Nucleic acid was either cDNA or gDNA, and it came from T cells, B-cell-depleted T cells, or PBMCs.

Per the study methods: Nucleated cell counts were estimated from reference gene primer amplification. Only in-frame clones appear in the TCRdb table, and some are missing; sequencing was by immunoSEQ multiplex PCR. V, J and clone size reflect that table, while D and trimming were determined from the DNA. Among about 140,000 clones, around 80% were seen once, and the ten largest hold around a sixth. Trimming cost V 2 bases and J 2 bases; bases outside gene matches: 3. CDR3 length: 14 residues. Germline V CDR1 and CDR2: SGHRS, YFSETQ. The material sequenced was peripheral blood. The chain carries TRBV5-1 and TRBJ2-5, with 7 bases that match TRBD2. The origin of this receptor is a man between 45 and 60 years old with acute or convalescent COVID-19. CDR3 in amino acids: CASSFGTIQETQYF. CDR3 DNA: TGCGCCAGCAGCTTCGGGACTATTCAAGAGACCCAGTACTTC.